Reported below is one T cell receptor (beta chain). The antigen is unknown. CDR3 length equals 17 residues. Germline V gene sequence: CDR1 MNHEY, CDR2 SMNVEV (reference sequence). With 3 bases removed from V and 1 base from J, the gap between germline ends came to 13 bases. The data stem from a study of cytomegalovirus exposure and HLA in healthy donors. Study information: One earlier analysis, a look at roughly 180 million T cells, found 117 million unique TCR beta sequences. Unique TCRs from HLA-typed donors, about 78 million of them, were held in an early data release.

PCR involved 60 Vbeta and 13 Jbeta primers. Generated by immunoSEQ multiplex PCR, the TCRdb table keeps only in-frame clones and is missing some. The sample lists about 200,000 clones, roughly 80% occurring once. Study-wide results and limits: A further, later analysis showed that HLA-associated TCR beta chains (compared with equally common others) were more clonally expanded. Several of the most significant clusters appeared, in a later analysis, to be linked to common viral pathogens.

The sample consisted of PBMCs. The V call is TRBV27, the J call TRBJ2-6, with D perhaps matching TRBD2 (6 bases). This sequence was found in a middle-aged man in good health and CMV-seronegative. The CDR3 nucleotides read TGTGCCAGCAGTTTCTTAGCGGATTCTTCTGGGGCCAACGTCCTGACTTTC. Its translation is CASSFLADSSGANVLTF.